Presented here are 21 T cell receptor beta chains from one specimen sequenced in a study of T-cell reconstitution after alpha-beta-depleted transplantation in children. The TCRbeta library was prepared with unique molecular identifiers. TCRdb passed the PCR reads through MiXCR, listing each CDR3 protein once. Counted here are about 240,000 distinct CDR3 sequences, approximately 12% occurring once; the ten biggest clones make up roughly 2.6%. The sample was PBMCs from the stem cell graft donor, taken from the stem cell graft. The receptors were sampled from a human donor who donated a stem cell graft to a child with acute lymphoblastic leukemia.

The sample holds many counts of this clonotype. CDR3 coding DNA: TGTGCCAGCAGCCCCCCGGGACTAGCGGGAGAAGAAGAGCAGTACTTC. This encodes CASSPPGLAGEEEQYF. V is TRBV2 and J is TRBJ2-7; 14 positions agree with TRBD2. V gave up 6 bases and J gave up 7 bases; unmatched junction bases: 11. Germline V gene sequence: CDR1 SNHLY, CDR2 FYNNEI. The CDR3 has 16 amino acids.

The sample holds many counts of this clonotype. The CDR3 reads CSADGASGAHTDTQYF. The CDR3 region has the DNA TGCAGTGCCGATGGGGCTAGCGGGGCTCACACAGATACGCAGTATTTT. V gene TRBV20-1 combines with J gene TRBJ2-3; 9 bases are a match to TRBD2. The V segment lost 6 bases and the J segment 2 bases; nucleotides outside the gene matches: 12. The CDR3 has 16 residues. Germline V gives CDR1 DFQATT, CDR2 SNEGSKA (reference sequence).

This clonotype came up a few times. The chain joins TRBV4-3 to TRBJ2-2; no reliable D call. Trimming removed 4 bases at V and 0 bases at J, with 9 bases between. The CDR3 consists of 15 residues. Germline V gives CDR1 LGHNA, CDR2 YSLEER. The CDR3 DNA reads TGCGCCAGCAGCCGAGTGACCGCGAACACCGGGGAGCTGTTTTTT. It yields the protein CASSRVTANTGELFF.

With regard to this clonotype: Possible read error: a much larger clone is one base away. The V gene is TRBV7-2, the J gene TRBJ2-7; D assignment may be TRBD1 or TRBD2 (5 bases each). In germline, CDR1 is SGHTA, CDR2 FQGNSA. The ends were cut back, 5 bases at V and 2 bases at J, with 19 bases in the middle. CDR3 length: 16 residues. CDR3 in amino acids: CASSARGDPNAYEQYF. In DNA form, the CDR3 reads TGTGCCAGCAGCGCGAGAGGGGACCCGAATGCCTACGAGCAGTACTTC.

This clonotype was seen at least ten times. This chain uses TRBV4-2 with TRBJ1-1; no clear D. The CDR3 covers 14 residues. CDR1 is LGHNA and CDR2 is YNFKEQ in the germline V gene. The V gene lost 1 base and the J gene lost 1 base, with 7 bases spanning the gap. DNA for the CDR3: TGTGCCAGCAGCCAAGCCCCAGAGAACACTGAAGCTTTCTTT. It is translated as CASSQAPENTEAFF.

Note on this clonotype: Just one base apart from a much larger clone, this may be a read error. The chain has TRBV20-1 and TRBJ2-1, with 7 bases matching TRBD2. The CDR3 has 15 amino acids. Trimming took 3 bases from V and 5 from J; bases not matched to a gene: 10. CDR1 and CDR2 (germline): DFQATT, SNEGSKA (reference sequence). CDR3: CSASPAREFNNEQFF. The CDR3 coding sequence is TGCAGTGCTAGCCCCGCGCGGGAGTTCAACAATGAGCAGTTCTTC.

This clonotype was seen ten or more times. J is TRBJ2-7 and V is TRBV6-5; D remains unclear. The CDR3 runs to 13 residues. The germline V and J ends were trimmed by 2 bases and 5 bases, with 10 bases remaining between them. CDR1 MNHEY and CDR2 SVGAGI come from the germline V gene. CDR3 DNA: TGTGCCAGCAGTTACCGGTTTCAGGACGAGCAGTACTTC. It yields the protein CASSYRFQDEQYF.

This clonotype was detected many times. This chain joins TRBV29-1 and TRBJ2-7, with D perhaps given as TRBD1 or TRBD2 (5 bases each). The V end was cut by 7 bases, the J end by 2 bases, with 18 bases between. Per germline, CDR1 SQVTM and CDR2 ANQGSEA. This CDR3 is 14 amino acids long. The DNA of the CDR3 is TGCAGCGCCTCTTCGGGACCTTTAACCTACGAGCAGTACTTC. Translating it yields CSASSGPLTYEQYF.

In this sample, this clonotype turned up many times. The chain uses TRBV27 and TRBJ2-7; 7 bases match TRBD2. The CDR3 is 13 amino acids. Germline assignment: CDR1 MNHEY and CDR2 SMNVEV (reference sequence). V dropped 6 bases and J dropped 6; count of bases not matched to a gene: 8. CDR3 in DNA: TGTGCCAGCAGGCCGGGACTAATATCCGAGCAGTACTTC. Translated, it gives CASRPGLISEQYF.

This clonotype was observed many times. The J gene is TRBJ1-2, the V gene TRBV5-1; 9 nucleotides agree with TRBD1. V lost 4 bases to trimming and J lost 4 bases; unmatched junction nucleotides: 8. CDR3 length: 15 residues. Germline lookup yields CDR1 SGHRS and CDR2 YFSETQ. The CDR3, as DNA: TGCGCCAGCAGCCTGACGACAGGGGGGACCTATGGCTACACCTTC. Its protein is CASSLTTGGTYGYTF.

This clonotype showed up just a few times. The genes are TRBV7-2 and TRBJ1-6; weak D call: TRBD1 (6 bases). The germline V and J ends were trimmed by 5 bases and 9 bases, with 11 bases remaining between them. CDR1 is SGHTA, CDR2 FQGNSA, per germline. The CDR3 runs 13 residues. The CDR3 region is CASSARGASPLHF. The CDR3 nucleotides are TGTGCCAGCAGCGCCAGGGGAGCTTCACCCCTCCACTTT.

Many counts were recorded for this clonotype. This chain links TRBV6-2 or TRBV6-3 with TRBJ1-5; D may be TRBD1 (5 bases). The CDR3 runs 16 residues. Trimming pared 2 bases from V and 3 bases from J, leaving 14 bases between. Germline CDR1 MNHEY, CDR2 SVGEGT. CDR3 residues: CASSYDSGPFNQPQHF. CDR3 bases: TGTGCCAGCAGTTACGACAGCGGGCCGTTCAATCAGCCCCAGCATTTT.

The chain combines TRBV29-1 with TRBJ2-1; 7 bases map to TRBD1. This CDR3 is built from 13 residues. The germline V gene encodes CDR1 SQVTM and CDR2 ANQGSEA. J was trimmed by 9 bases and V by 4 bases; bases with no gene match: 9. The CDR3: CSVARQGPVEQFF. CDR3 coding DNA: TGCAGCGTTGCGCGACAGGGTCCGGTTGAGCAGTTCTTC.

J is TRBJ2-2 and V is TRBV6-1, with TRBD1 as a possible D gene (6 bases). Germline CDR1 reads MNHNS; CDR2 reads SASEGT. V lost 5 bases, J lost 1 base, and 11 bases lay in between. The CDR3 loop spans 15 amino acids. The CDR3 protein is CASSLDRRNTGELFF. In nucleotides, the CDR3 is TGTGCCAGCAGTCTTGACAGGAGGAACACCGGGGAGCTGTTTTTT.

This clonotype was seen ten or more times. DNA of the CDR3: TGCGCCAGCAGCATAAGACTAGCGGGATTGGGAGATACGCAGTATTTT. Its translation is CASSIRLAGLGDTQYF. This chain links TRBV5-1 with TRBJ2-3; 11 bases line up with TRBD2. CDR3 length: 16 residues. Looked up from germline, CDR1 is SGHRS and CDR2 is YFSETQ. With V trimmed by 4 bases and J by 5 bases, 9 bases remained unmatched.

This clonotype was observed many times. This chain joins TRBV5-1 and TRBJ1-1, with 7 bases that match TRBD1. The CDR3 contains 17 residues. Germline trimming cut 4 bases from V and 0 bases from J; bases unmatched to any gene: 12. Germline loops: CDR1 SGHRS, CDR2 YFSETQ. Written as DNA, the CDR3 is TGCGCCAGCAGCAGGGACAGCATTAAATCCTTGAACACTGAAGCTTTCTTT. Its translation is CASSRDSIKSLNTEAFF.

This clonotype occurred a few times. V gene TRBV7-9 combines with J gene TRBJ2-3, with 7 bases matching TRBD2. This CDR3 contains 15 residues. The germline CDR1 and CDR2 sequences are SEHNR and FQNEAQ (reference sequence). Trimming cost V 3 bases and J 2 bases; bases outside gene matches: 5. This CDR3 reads CASSFLLAHTDTQYF. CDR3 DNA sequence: TGTGCCAGCAGCTTCTTACTAGCGCACACAGATACGCAGTATTTT. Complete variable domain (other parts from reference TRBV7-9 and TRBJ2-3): DTGVSQNPRHKITKRGQNVTFRCDPISEHNRLYWYRQTLGQGPEFLTYFQNEAQLEKSRLLSDRFSAERPKGSFSTLEIQRTEQGDSAMYLCASSFLLAHTDTQYFGPGTRLTVL.

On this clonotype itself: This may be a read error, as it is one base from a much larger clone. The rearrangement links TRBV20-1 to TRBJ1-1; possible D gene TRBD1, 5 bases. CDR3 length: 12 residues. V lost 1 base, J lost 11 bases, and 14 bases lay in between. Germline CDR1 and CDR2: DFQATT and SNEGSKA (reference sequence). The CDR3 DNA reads TGCAGTGCTAGAGTGGGACTTCAGGACGCTTTCTTT. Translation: CSARVGLQDAFF.

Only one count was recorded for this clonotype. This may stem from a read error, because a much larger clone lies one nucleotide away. For the CDR3, the DNA is TGTGCCAGCAGCTTGGGCCCGAGACAGCTAAGCACCGGGGAGCTGTTTTTT. Translation: CASSLGPRQLSTGELFF. This chain joins TRBV5-6 and TRBJ2-2, with a weak D call TRBD1 (5 bases). CDR3 length equals 17 residues. The V and J ends lost 0 bases and 4 bases respectively, with 16 bases between them. CDR1 is SGHDT, CDR2 YYEEEE, per germline. Supplemented by reference TRBV5-6 and TRBJ2-2, the full variable domain reads DAGVTQSPTHLIKTRGQQVTLRCSPKSGHDTVSWYQQALGQGPQFIFQYYEEEERQRGNFPDRFSGHQFPNYSSELNVNALLLGDSALYLCASSLGPRQLSTGELFFGEGSRLTVL.

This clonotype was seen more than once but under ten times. For the CDR3, the DNA is TGTGCCAGCAGCCAAGACCCTAGGAGCTCCTACGAGCAGTACTTC. Amino acid sequence: CASSQDPRSSYEQYF. The genes are TRBV7-6 and TRBJ2-7; D not certain. Germline assignment: CDR1 SGHVS and CDR2 FNYEAQ. Trimming took off 5 bases at V and 0 bases at J, with 14 bases between the two ends. This CDR3 spans 15 amino acids. The entire variable domain, with the rest obtained from reference TRBV7-6 and TRBJ2-7, is as follows: GAGVSQSPRYKVTKRGQDVALRCDPISGHVSLYWYRQALGQGPEFLTYFNYEAQQDKSGLPNDRFSAERPEGSISTLTIQRTEQRDSAMYRCASSQDPRSSYEQYFGPGTRLTVT.

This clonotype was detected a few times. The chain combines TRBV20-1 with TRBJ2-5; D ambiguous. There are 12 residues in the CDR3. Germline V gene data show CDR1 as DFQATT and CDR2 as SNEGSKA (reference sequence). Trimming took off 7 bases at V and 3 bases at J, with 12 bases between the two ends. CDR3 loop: CSVDRAEETQYF. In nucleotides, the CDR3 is TGCAGTGTTGATCGGGCGGAAGAGACCCAGTACTTC.